A single sample gave rise to the 7 T cell receptor beta chains below, sequenced in a study of CD8 T cells in ankylosing spondylitis. One entry per CDR3 protein results from TCRdb running MiXCR on the 5' RACE reads. The repertoire includes 200,000 to 250,000 distinct CDR3 sequences, roughly 10% of them detected once, and less than 7% sits in the top ten. Source material: blood, either unsorted or a sorted T cell fraction (not recorded which). The receptor source for this set is a male donor with ankylosing spondylitis or in good health (not recorded which).

This clonotype was recorded at least ten times. J is TRBJ1-5 and V is TRBV10-3; D unclear. The germline gives CDR1 ENHRY, CDR2 SYGVKD. The CDR3 consists of 15 residues. V gave up 3 bases and J gave up 5 bases, with 14 bases separating them. CDR3 in DNA: TGTGCCATCAGTGACACCTCGGACGGGCATCAGCCCCAGCATTTT. The encoded protein is CAISDTSDGHQPQHF.

V and J are TRBV7-6 and TRBJ2-1, with TRBD1 matching over 9 bases. J gave up 10 bases and V 5 bases, and 6 bases lay outside the gene matches. The V gene's germline CDR1 is SGHVS and CDR2 FNYEAQ. The CDR3 length is 13 residues. The CDR3 loop is CASSHGQGYEQFF. DNA for the CDR3: TGTGCCAGCAGCCACGGACAGGGGTACGAGCAGTTCTTC.

This clonotype came up a few times. This chain links TRBV11-2 with TRBJ2-1, with TRBD2 as a possible D gene (6 bases). Trimming took off 0 bases at V and 3 bases at J, with 12 bases between the two ends. The germline V gene has CDR1 SGHAT and CDR2 FQNNGV. The CDR3 consists of 16 residues. The CDR3 here is CASSLDRRLVYNEQFF. CDR3 nucleotides: TGTGCCAGCAGCTTAGATCGGAGACTAGTCTACAATGAGCAGTTCTTC.

This clonotype came up a few times. The CDR3 sequence is CSVVRLAKNIQYF. CDR3 DNA: TGCAGCGTTGTCCGGTTAGCCAAAAACATTCAGTACTTC. V is TRBV29-1 and J is TRBJ2-4, with unresolved D. V was clipped by 4 bases and J by 0 bases, with 7 bases between them. The CDR3 is made up of 13 amino acids. Germline V CDR1 and CDR2: SQVTM, ANQGSEA.

The chain's CDR3 is CASSTRDRGPDTQYF. In DNA, the CDR3 is TGCGCCAGCAGTACCCGGGACAGGGGTCCAGATACGCAGTATTTT. This chain connects TRBV5-1 to TRBJ2-3; 10 nucleotides agree with TRBD1. CDR3 length: 15 residues. The germline CDR1 and CDR2 sequences are SGHRS and YFSETQ. With 5 bases clipped from V and 4 bases from J, the junction kept 7 bases outside the gene matches.

Details on this clonotype: Mismatch with germline at one junction end may stem from a read error. The chain joins TRBV20-1 to TRBJ2-5, with 9 positions matching TRBD2. This CDR3 comprises 17 residues. Germline V lookup: CDR1 DFQATT, CDR2 SNEGSKA (reference sequence). In DNA, the CDR3 is TGCTGTGCTAGTCAGACCGGAGGAGCGGGGGGCAGCGAGACCCAGTACTTC. This encodes CCASQTGGAGGSETQYF.

This clonotype was counted at least ten times. This chain uses TRBV5-1 with TRBJ2-1, with D perhaps TRBD1 (5 bases). Trimming cost V 0 bases and J 7 bases, with 14 bases left between them. This CDR3 region has 15 residues. CDR1 and CDR2 from the germline V gene are SGHRS and YFSETQ. The CDR3 loop is CASSLVYQGSNEQFF. CDR3 nucleotides: TGCGCCAGCAGCTTGGTGTATCAGGGCTCTAATGAGCAGTTCTTC.